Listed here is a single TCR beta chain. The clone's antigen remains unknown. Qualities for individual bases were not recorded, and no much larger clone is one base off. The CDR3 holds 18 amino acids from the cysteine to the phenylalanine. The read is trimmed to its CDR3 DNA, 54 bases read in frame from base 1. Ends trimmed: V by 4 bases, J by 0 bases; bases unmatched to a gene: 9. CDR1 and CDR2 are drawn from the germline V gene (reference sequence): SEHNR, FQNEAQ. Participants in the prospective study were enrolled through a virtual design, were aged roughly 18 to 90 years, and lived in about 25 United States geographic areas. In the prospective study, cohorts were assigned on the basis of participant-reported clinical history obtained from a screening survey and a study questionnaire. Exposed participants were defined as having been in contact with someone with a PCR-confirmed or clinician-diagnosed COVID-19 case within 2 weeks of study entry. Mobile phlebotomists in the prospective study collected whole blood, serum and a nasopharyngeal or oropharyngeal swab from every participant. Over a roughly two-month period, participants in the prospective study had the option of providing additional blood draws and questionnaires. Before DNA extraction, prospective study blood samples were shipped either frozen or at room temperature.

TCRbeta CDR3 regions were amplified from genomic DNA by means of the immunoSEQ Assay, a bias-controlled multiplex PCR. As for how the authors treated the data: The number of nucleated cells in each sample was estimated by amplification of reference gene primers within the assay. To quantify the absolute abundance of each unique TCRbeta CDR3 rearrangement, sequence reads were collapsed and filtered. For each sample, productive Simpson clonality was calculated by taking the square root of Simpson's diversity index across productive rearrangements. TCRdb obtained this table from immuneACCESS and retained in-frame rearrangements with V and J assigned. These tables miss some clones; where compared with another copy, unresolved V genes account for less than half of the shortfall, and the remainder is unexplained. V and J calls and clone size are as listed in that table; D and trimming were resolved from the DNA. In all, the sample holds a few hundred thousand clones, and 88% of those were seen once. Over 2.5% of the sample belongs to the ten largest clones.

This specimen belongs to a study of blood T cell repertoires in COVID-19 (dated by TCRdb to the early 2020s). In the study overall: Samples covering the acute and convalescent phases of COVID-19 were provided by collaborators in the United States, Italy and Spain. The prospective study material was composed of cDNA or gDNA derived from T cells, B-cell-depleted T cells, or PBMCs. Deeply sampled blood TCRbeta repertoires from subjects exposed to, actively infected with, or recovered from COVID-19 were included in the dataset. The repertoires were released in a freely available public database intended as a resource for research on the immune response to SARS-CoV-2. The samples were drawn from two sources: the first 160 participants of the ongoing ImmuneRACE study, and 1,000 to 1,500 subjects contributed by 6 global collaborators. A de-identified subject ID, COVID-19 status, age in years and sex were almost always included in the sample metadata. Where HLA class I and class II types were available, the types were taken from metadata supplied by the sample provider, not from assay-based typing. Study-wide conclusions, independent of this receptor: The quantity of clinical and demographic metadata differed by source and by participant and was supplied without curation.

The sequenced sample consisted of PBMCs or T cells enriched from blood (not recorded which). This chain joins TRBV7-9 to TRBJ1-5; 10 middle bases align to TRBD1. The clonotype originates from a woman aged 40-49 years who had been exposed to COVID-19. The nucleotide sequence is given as TGTGCCAGCAGCTCAAGGGGGACAGGGGTAGGTAGCAATCAGCCCCAGCATTTT. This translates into CASSSRGTGVGSNQPQHF.